This T cell receptor beta chain was documented in a study of T cell responses to AZD1222 COVID-19 vaccine. This CDR3 has 14 residues. Germline CDR1 SEHNR, CDR2 FQNEAQ (reference sequence). The germline V and J ends were trimmed by 4 bases and 3 bases, with 10 bases remaining between them. Libraries were prepared by immunoSEQ multiplex PCR; TCRdb keeps only in-frame clonotypes and omits some of them. This repertoire shows about 83,000 clones, more than 75% found once; its top ten account for roughly 8.7%. In its sample, this clone was seen once. This chain links TRBV7-9 with TRBJ1-3; no reliable D call. Here the sequenced sample was peripheral blood, taken on day 0 of AZD1222 vaccination. This clonotype was obtained from an adult in good health. The CDR3 reads CASSSGMLGNTIYF. For the CDR3, the DNA is TGTGCCAGCAGCTCCGGGATGCTTGGAAACACCATATATTTT.